A selection of T cell receptor beta chains follows, all from one sample in a study of T cell responses to AZD1222 COVID-19 vaccine. TCRdb's copy holds only in-frame clones and misses some; the assay was immunoSEQ multiplex PCR. The repertoire consists of around 110,000 clones, with roughly 84% occurring once and the leading ten covering around a tenth. The sequencing used peripheral blood, collected on day 0 of AZD1222 vaccination. Source of these receptors: an adult in good health. Each CDR3 is given with its conserved first and last residue. The D gene is left open where the match is weak. The size entry is marked missing in some rows and otherwise reads once, few, many or a size class.

j_gene | v_gene | abundance | d_gene | CDR3aa | CDR3nt
TRBJ1-6 | TRBV19 | NA | NA | CASSIGSFSYNSPLHF | TGTGCCAGTAGTATCGGCAGCTTCTCCTATAATTCACCCCTCCACTTT
TRBJ1-2 | TRBV5-4 | NA | NA | CASSLSRGNGYGYTF | TGTGCCAGCAGCTTGAGTCGAGGGAATGGGTATGGCTACACCTTC
TRBJ1-4 | TRBV18 | NA | NA | CASSPGNGRLFF | TGTGCCAGCTCGCCGGGCAACGGGCGGCTGTTTTTT
TRBJ1-2 | TRBV7-9 | NA | NA | CASSPGRGDGYTF | TGTGCCAGCAGTCCCGGGAGAGGGGATGGCTACACCTTC
TRBJ2-7 | TRBV5-4 | once | TRBD2 | CASRRDLTSGDEQYF | TGTGCCAGCAGGCGAGACTTGACTAGCGGGGACGAGCAGTACTTC
TRBJ2-1 | TRBV14 | once | TRBD2 | CASSQITSGRAAEQFF | TGTGCCAGCAGCCAAATAACTAGCGGGAGGGCCGCTGAGCAGTTCTTC
TRBJ1-2 | TRBV11-2 | NA | TRBD1 | CASSLALQGDYGYTF | TGTGCCAGCAGCTTAGCTTTACAGGGGGACTATGGCTACACCTTC
TRBJ2-1 | TRBV7-2 | NA | TRBD2 | CASSQTSALYNEQFF | TGTGCCAGCAGCCAAACTAGCGCCCTATACAATGAGCAGTTCTTC
TRBJ2-6 | TRBV7-2 | NA | NA | CASRGQYYGANVLTF | TGTGCCAGCAGAGGACAGTACTATGGGGCCAACGTCCTGACTTTC
TRBJ1-1 | TRBV4-1 | NA | NA | CASSQDPGVGEAFF | TGCGCCAGCAGCCAAGATCCAGGGGTGGGTGAAGCTTTCTTT
TRBJ1-2 | TRBV9 | few | TRBD1 | CASSVGQGGRNYGYTF | TGTGCCAGCAGCGTAGGCCAGGGGGGCCGAAACTATGGCTACACCTTC
TRBJ2-7 | TRBV28 | NA | NA | CASRSPRDGYEQYF | TGTGCCAGCAGATCCCCCCGGGACGGCTACGAGCAGTACTTC
TRBJ1-2 | TRBV7-9 | NA | TRBD1 | CASSSQGTANYGYTF | TGTGCCAGCAGCTCCCAAGGGACAGCTAACTATGGCTACACCTTC
TRBJ1-2 | TRBV6-5 | NA | NA | CASSYERGGYGYTF | TGTGCCAGCAGTTACGAAAGGGGGGGGTATGGCTACACCTTC
TRBJ1-4 | TRBV9 | few | NA | CASSVGPRVWDEKLFF | TGTGCCAGCAGCGTAGGCCCTCGGGTGTGGGATGAAAAACTGTTTTTT
TRBJ2-1 | TRBV11-3 | NA | TRBD2 | CASSTGTSGNNEQFF | TGTGCCAGCAGCACCGGGACTAGCGGGAACAATGAGCAGTTCTTC
TRBJ2-6 | TRBV6-5 | NA | NA | CASSYSFDSGANVLTF | TGTGCCAGCAGTTACTCCTTCGACTCTGGGGCCAACGTCCTGACTTTC
TRBJ2-5 | TRBV5-1 | NA | NA | CASSRGGETQYF | TGCGCCAGCAGCAGGGGTGGAGAGACCCAGTACTTC
TRBJ1-1 | TRBV5-1 | NA | NA | CASSLGQDGTEAFF | TGCGCCAGCAGCTTGGGACAGGACGGCACTGAAGCTTTCTTT
TRBJ2-7 | TRBV7-2 | once | NA | CASSAGPKTYEQYF | TGTGCCAGCAGCGCGGGACCCAAGACCTACGAGCAGTACTTC
TRBJ1-4 | TRBV6-5 | NA | TRBD1 | CASSLTGTGDEKLFF | TGTGCCAGCAGTCTAACCGGGACAGGGGACGAAAAACTGTTTTTT
TRBJ2-2 | TRBV7-3 | NA | NA | CASSLSGVNTGELFF | TGTGCCAGCAGCTTATCGGGGGTGAACACCGGGGAGCTGTTTTTT
TRBJ1-2 | TRBV7-9 | NA | NA | CASSLDSGTGYTF | TGTGCCAGCAGCTTAGATTCTGGGACCGGCTACACCTTC
TRBJ1-2 | TRBV14 | NA | TRBD1 | CASSHRDRTNYGYTF | TGTGCCAGCAGCCATCGGGACAGGACAAACTATGGCTACACCTTC
TRBJ2-4 | TRBV6-5 | NA | TRBD1 | CASSIQGAGKNIQYF | TGTGCCAGCAGTATACAGGGGGCGGGCAAAAACATTCAGTACTTC
TRBJ2-3 | TRBV19 | NA | NA | CASSIGPGGFTDTQYF | TGTGCCAGTAGTATAGGTCCAGGTGGTTTCACAGATACGCAGTATTTT
TRBJ1-1 | TRBV19 | NA | NA | CASRSPTGITEAFF | TGTGCCAGTAGATCCCCTACAGGGATCACTGAAGCTTTCTTT
TRBJ2-7 | TRBV21-1 | NA | NA | CASRMELYF | TGTGCCAGCAGGATGGAGTTGTACTTC
TRBJ2-1 | TRBV9 | NA | TRBD2 | CASSVEASGGYNEQFF | TGTGCCAGCAGCGTAGAGGCTAGCGGGGGCTACAATGAGCAGTTCTTC
TRBJ1-4 | TRBV15 | NA | NA | CAARRGPNEKLFF | TGTGCCGCCAGACGGGGTCCTAATGAAAAACTGTTTTTT
TRBJ1-1 | TRBV30 | NA | NA | CAWRASGNTEAFF | TGTGCCTGGAGGGCCAGCGGGAACACTGAAGCTTTCTTT
TRBJ1-4 | TRBV10-3 | NA | NA | CAISELVAGKLFF | TGTGCCATCAGTGAGTTGGTGGCAGGAAAACTGTTTTTT
TRBJ1-6 | TRBV18 | once | NA | CASSPSGGTGNSPLHF | TGTGCCAGCTCCCCAAGTGGGGGTACGGGTAATTCACCCCTCCACTTT
TRBJ1-3 | TRBV9 | NA | NA | CASSVAGSQGNTIYF | TGTGCCAGCAGCGTAGCAGGCAGCCAAGGAAACACCATATATTTT
TRBJ1-1 | TRBV6-5 | NA | NA | CASRSDIFTEAFF | TGTGCCAGCAGATCGGACATCTTCACTGAAGCTTTCTTT
TRBJ1-4 | TRBV28 | NA | TRBD1 | CASSTRQGSAEKLFF | TGTGCCAGCAGTACACGACAGGGATCGGCTGAAAAACTGTTTTTT
TRBJ2-2 | TRBV10-3 | many | TRBD1 | CAIRDRGNTGELFF | TGTGCCATCAGGGACAGGGGGAACACCGGGGAGCTGTTTTTT
TRBJ1-5 | TRBV7-2 | NA | TRBD1 | CASSVDRGNQPQHF | TGTGCCAGCAGCGTGGACAGGGGAAATCAGCCCCAGCATTTT
TRBJ2-1 | TRBV5-6 | NA | TRBD2 | CASSFYPLAGSYNEQFF | TGTGCCAGCAGCTTCTACCCACTAGCGGGATCCTACAATGAGCAGTTCTTC
TRBJ2-2 | TRBV6-5 | NA | NA | CASSSGAGELFF | TGTGCCAGCAGTTCCGGGGCCGGGGAGCTGTTTTTT
TRBJ2-1 | TRBV5-6 | NA | TRBD2 | CASSAAAGGVNEQFF | TGTGCCAGCAGCGCGGCGGCGGGAGGGGTCAATGAGCAGTTCTTC
TRBJ2-3 | TRBV28 | NA | NA | CASSLPSSTDTQYF | TGTGCCAGCAGTTTGCCGTCTAGCACAGATACGCAGTATTTT
TRBJ1-2 | TRBV27 | few | NA | CASSLKVSVSANYGYTF | TGTGCCAGCAGTTTAAAAGTTTCCGTGTCTGCTAACTATGGCTACACCTTC
TRBJ1-2 | TRBV4-2 | NA | NA | CASSQDNIGYGYTF | TGTGCCAGCAGCCAAGATAATATCGGCTATGGCTACACCTTC
TRBJ1-5 | TRBV7-9 | NA | NA | CASSGQSGNQPQHF | TGTGCCAGCAGCGGGCAGAGCGGCAATCAGCCCCAGCATTTT
TRBJ2-5 | TRBV2 | once | NA | CASSVGGLGETQYF | TGTGCCAGCAGTGTGGGGGGACTGGGGGAGACCCAGTACTTC
TRBJ1-4 | TRBV28 | NA | NA | CASSLYQPGPWGGKLFF | TGTGCCAGCAGTTTATACCAACCGGGCCCTTGGGGAGGAAAACTGTTTTTT
TRBJ2-7 | TRBV10-3 | NA | TRBD1 | CAITRTGDSYEQYF | TGTGCCATCACTCGGACAGGGGACTCCTACGAGCAGTACTTC
TRBJ2-1 | TRBV5-6 | NA | TRBD2 | CASSLVGGAYNEQFF | TGTGCCAGCAGCTTGGTCGGGGGGGCCTACAATGAGCAGTTCTTC
TRBJ1-1 | TRBV5-4 | NA | NA | CASSPRGGNTEAFF | TGTGCCAGCAGCCCCAGGGGAGGGAACACTGAAGCTTTCTTT
TRBJ1-3 | TRBV7-8 | NA | NA | CASSLRQPSSSGNTIYF | TGTGCCAGCAGCTTACGACAGCCCTCTAGCTCTGGAAACACCATATATTTT
TRBJ1-4 | TRBV18 | NA | NA | CASSPSPYEKLFF | TGTGCCAGCTCACCAAGCCCGTATGAAAAACTGTTTTTT
TRBJ2-1 | TRBV15 | few | NA | CATSPWESGAPYNEQFF | TGTGCCACCAGCCCATGGGAGTCGGGAGCCCCCTACAATGAGCAGTTCTTC
TRBJ2-3 | TRBV5-6 | NA | NA | CASSLLTSTDTQYF | TGTGCCAGCAGCTTACTCACTTCCACAGATACGCAGTATTTT
TRBJ2-5 | TRBV7-5 | NA | NA | CARSEITGVRTSGRPFQETQYF | TGTGCCAGAAGCGAAATCACGGGCGTCCGGACTAGCGGGAGGCCCTTCCAAGAGACCCAGTACTTC
TRBJ1-5 | TRBV7-7 | NA | TRBD1 | CASAGITGAYSNQPQHF | TGTGCTAGCGCAGGGATTACAGGGGCTTATAGCAATCAGCCCCAGCATTTT
TRBJ1-5 | TRBV6-5 | NA | NA | CASRTGSGQPQHF | TGTGCCAGCAGAACGGGGTCGGGGCAGCCCCAGCATTTT
TRBJ2-6 | TRBV6-4 | few | NA | CASSGSEGANVLTF | TGTGCCAGCAGCGGCTCCGAGGGGGCCAACGTCCTGACTTTC